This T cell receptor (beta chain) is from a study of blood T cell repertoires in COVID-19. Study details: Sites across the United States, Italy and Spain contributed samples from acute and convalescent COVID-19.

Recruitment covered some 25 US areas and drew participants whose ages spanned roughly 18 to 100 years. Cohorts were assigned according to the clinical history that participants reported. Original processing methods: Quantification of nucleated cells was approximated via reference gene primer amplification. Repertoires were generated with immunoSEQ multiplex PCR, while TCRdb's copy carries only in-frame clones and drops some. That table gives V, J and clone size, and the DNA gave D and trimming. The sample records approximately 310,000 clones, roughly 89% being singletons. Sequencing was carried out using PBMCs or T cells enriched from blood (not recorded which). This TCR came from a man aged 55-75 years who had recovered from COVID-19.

The CDR3 spells CASSPRTVHQPQHF. In DNA, the CDR3 is TGTGCCAGTAGTCCTCGGACAGTCCATCAGCCCCAGCATTTT. The V and J genes are TRBV19 and TRBJ1-5, with D possibly being TRBD1 (6 bases). The CDR3 extends over 14 amino acids. The V gene lost 5 bases and the J gene lost 5 bases, with 13 bases spanning the gap. CDR1 is LNHDA and CDR2 is SQIVND in the germline V gene (reference sequence).